Presented here are 29 T cell receptor beta chains from one specimen sequenced in a study of regulatory T cells in long-lasting Graves disease. The TCR beta library used iRepertoire HTBI primers with Arm-PCR amplification of CDR3. Via MiXCR, TCRdb re-called the multiplex PCR reads, giving one row per CDR3 protein. The table has about 310,000 distinct CDR3 sequences, 22% seen once. As to time point: persistent/refractory GD, antithyroid drugs over 5 years with positive TRAb. With RNA extracted from PBMCs as input, the TCR library was made. This specimen was peripheral blood mononuclear cells (PBMCs), taken when the disease was refractory, from a patient treated with antithyroid drugs. The receptors were sampled from a female donor with Graves disease.

This clonotype was seen only a few times. The chain recombines TRBV27 with TRBJ1-1; TRBD1 matches 7 bases. V was clipped by 4 bases and J by 8 bases; unmatched bases: 10. Germline V gene lookup returns CDR1 MNHEY and CDR2 SMNVEV (reference sequence). CDR3 size: 14 residues. The CDR3 here is CASSSREGAAEAFF. As DNA, the CDR3 is TGTGCCAGCAGTTCCCGTGAGGGGGCGGCCGAAGCTTTCTTT.

This chain connects TRBV29-1 to TRBJ2-7; D call uncertain. The germline gives CDR1 SQVTM, CDR2 ANQGSEA. The CDR3 spans 13 residues. V lost 1 base and J 1 base, leaving 8 bases between the germline ends. CDR3 residues: CSVEVGASYEQYF. The DNA for the CDR3 is TGCAGCGTTGAAGTGGGCGCATCCTACGAGCAGTACTTC.

This chain joins TRBV4-3 and TRBJ2-5, with TRBD1 as a possible D gene (5 bases). This CDR3 is built from 16 residues. V was clipped by 0 bases and J by 0 bases, with 11 bases between them. Germline lookup yields CDR1 LGHNA and CDR2 YSLEER. CDR3 coding DNA: TGCGCCAGCAGCCAAGATTGGAAACAGGACCAAGAGACCCAGTACTTC. Encoded protein: CASSQDWKQDQETQYF.

In the case of this clonotype: The junction departs from germline at one end; a sequencing error may be responsible. This chain links TRBV7-3 with TRBJ2-5; D possibly corresponds to TRBD2 (6 bases). The CDR3 runs to 15 residues. Germline V gives CDR1 SGHTA, CDR2 FQGTGA. The CDR3 sequence is CARTPGAQTRETQHF. The CDR3 DNA is TGTGCCAGGACCCCAGGAGCGCAAACCCGGGAGACCCAGCACTTC. Together with reference TRBV7-3 and TRBJ2-5, the CDR3 gives the full variable domain: GAGVSQTPSNKVTEKGKYVELRCDPISGHTALYWYRQSLGQGPEFLIYFQGTGAADDSGLPNDRFFAVRPEGSVSTLKIQRTERGDSAVYLCARTPGAQTRETQHFGPGTRLLVL.

This clonotype was counted many times. The chain uses TRBV10-3 and TRBJ1-2, with a possible D match to TRBD1 (5 bases). The CDR3 loop spans 14 amino acids. CDR1 and CDR2 (germline): ENHRY, SYGVKD. The V end lost 6 bases, the J end lost 7 bases, and 18 bases lay between the germline ends. The CDR3 here is CAIRPEARQGGYTF. CDR3 nucleotides: TGTGCCATCAGACCTGAGGCACGGCAGGGTGGCTACACCTTC.

Only a few counts were recorded for this clonotype. The chain's CDR3 is CASHGTSPTLYYEQYF. CDR3 bases: TGCGCCAGCCACGGGACTAGTCCCACATTATACTACGAGCAGTACTTC. V and J are TRBV5-1 and TRBJ2-7, with TRBD2 matching 8 bases. J lost 3 bases, V lost 7 bases, and 15 bases had no gene match. Germline values: CDR1 SGHRS, CDR2 YFSETQ. CDR3 length equals 16 residues.

The rearrangement uses TRBV20-1 and TRBJ2-7; TRBD2 matches 9 bases. With 3 bases clipped from V and 7 bases from J, the junction kept 7 bases outside the gene matches. Germline V gene data show CDR1 as DFQATT and CDR2 as SNEGSKA (reference sequence). The length of the CDR3 is 13 residues. DNA of the CDR3: TGCAGTGCTAGGCGGGCGGGAGGGCGTGAGCAGTACTTC. It encodes CSARRAGGREQYF.

The chain is built from TRBV7-9 and TRBJ1-1; D uncertain. Germline V lookup: CDR1 SEHNR, CDR2 FQNEAQ (reference sequence). The CDR3 covers 13 residues. The V end lost 1 base, the J end lost 7 bases, and 10 bases lay between the germline ends. The CDR3 DNA reads as TGTGCCAGCAGCTTAGACGCCGTCTATGAAGCTTTCTTT. Its translation: CASSLDAVYEAFF.

Notes on this clonotype: As the CDR3 is not closed by the conserved phenylalanine or tryptophan, this likely results from a read error. The rearrangement uses TRBV10-1 and TRBJ1-5; no definite D call. The V and J ends lost 0 bases and 3 bases respectively, with 3 bases between them. The CDR3 runs to 13 residues. Germline V gene lookup returns CDR1 WNHNN and CDR2 SYGVQD (reference sequence). This CDR3 reads CASSESANQPQHL. CDR3 coding DNA: TGCGCCAGCAGTGAGTCGGCCAATCAGCCCCAGCATCTT.

V usage is TRBV28 and J usage is TRBJ1-1; D ambiguous. The CDR3 spans 13 residues. Germline assignment: CDR1 MDHEN and CDR2 SYDVKM. Trimming took 4 bases from V and 5 from J, leaving 11 bases between them. As DNA, the CDR3 is TGTGCCAGCAGTTCGGGGATTAGGACTGAAGCTTTCTTT. Residues: CASSSGIRTEAFF. The full variable domain, rest sourced from reference TRBV28 and TRBJ1-1, is DVKVTQSSRYLVKRTGEKVFLECVQDMDHENMFWYRQDPGLGLRLIYFSYDVKMKEKGDIPEGYSVSREKKERFSLILESASTNQTSMYLCASSSGIRTEAFFGQGTRLTVV.

This clonotype was detected many times. This rearrangement joins TRBV6-2 or TRBV6-3 to TRBJ2-1; TRBD1 matches at 10 bases. The junction had 8 bases not matched to a gene; V was cut back by 5 bases and J by 4 bases. The CDR3 has 16 amino acids. Germline assignment: CDR1 MNHEY and CDR2 SVGEGT. The CDR3 loop is CASSATGTGVYNEQFF. The CDR3 region has the DNA TGTGCCAGCAGTGCCACCGGGACAGGGGTATACAATGAGCAGTTCTTC.

A word on this clonotype: A read error may be the cause here, since a much bigger clone is one base away. Without the conserved terminal phenylalanine or tryptophan, this CDR3 likely stems from a read error. This chain uses TRBV6-2 or TRBV6-3 with TRBJ2-5, with no clear D. CDR3 length equals 14 residues. The V gene's germline CDR1 is MNHEY and CDR2 SVGEGT. V shed 4 bases and J shed 3 bases, with 12 bases lying between them. CDR3 nucleotide sequence: TGTGCCAGCAGTTCTCTGGCCAGAGAAGAGACCCAGTACCTC. Translation gives CASSSLAREETQYL.

This clonotype was counted at least ten times. The chain recombines TRBV7-2 with TRBJ2-7; 7 bases are a match to TRBD1. The ends lost 5 bases at V and 3 bases at J; junction bases unmatched: 7. The germline gives CDR1 SGHTA, CDR2 FQGNSA. The CDR3 loop spans 14 amino acids. The CDR3 DNA sequence: TGTGCCAGCAGCACCGGGACAGAAAACTACGAGCAGTACTTC. It encodes CASSTGTENYEQYF.

The chain joins TRBV20-1 to TRBJ2-7; D is uncertain. This CDR3 is 13 amino acids long. V was clipped by 1 base and J by 4 bases, with 11 bases between them. In germline, CDR1 is DFQATT, CDR2 SNEGSKA (reference sequence). Here the CDR3 DNA reads TGCAGTGCTAGAGCAGTAAGCCGGTACGAGCAGTACTTC. Protein: CSARAVSRYEQYF.

The chain couples TRBV12-3 or TRBV12-4 to TRBJ1-1, with 8 nucleotides matching TRBD1. J lost 5 bases, V lost 5 bases, and 7 bases had no gene match. This CDR3 is built from 14 residues. The CDR3 DNA reads as TGTGCCAGCAGTCCTTGGACAGGGAGGACTGAAGCTTTCTTT. Translating it yields CASSPWTGRTEAFF.

The chain carries TRBV10-2 and TRBJ2-5; 8 bases match TRBD2. TRBJ2-7 explains the end of the DNA better; the J call may be wrong. Germline CDR1 reads WSHSY; CDR2 reads SAAADI. The CDR3 has 16 amino acids. CDR3 sequence: CASSEDRSGSTYEQYF. The CDR3 nucleotides read TGCGCCAGCAGTGAGGATCGAAGCGGGAGTACCTACGAGCAGTACTTC.

V and J are TRBV7-2 and TRBJ2-7, with D perhaps given as TRBD1 or TRBD2 (5 bases each). V was cut by 1 base and J by 6 bases, with 13 bases left in between. The germline gives CDR1 SGHTA, CDR2 FQGNSA. The CDR3 has 14 amino acids. CDR3: CASSLEGPTAEQYF. CDR3 bases: TGTGCCAGCAGCTTAGAGGGACCCACGGCCGAGCAGTACTTC.

This clonotype occurred many times. The chain carries TRBV27 and TRBJ1-2; no reliable D call. Germline V CDR1 and CDR2: MNHEY, SMNVEV (reference sequence). The CDR3 runs to 12 residues. Trimming removed 4 bases from V and 4 bases from J, with 7 bases in between. The CDR3 is CASSSKAYGYTF. CDR3 coding DNA: TGTGCCAGCAGTTCTAAAGCCTATGGCTACACCTTC.

This clonotype was observed a few times. The rearrangement joins TRBV28 to TRBJ2-7, with D unresolved. This CDR3 is built from 12 residues. Germline CDR1 is MDHEN and CDR2 is SYDVKM. V was trimmed by 6 bases and J by 7 bases, leaving 13 bases between them. The CDR3 region is CASRSDLKEQYF. The CDR3 DNA reads TGTGCCAGCAGGTCGGACCTGAAAGAGCAGTACTTC.

The sample holds many counts of this clonotype. CDR3 DNA sequence: TGTGCCAGCAGCCTTACCCCCATCGCGATCCGCTACGAGCAGTACTTC. Protein: CASSLTPIAIRYEQYF. The chain links TRBV11-2 to TRBJ2-7; D unclear. CDR3 length equals 16 residues. Trimming shortened V by 5 bases and J by 3 bases, and 20 bases separated the two germline ends. Germline-derived CDR1 and CDR2 are SGHAT and FQNNGV.

This clonotype was detected a few times. V usage is TRBV3-1 and J usage is TRBJ1-3, with no clear D. Germline CDR1 and CDR2: LGHDT and YNNKEL (reference sequence). The CDR3 totals 16 residues. Trimming left V 0 bases short and J 0 bases short, with 9 bases between. Here the CDR3 DNA reads TGTGCCAGCAGCCAAGAATACGGGAACTCTGGAAACACCATATATTTT. Amino acid sequence: CASSQEYGNSGNTIYF. The full variable domain, its missing parts supplied by reference TRBV3-1 and TRBJ1-3, is DTAVSQTPKYLVTQMGNDKSIKCEQNLGHDTMYWYKQDSKKFLKIMFSYNNKELIINETVPNRFSPKSPDKAHLNLHINSLELGDSAVYFCASSQEYGNSGNTIYFGEGSWLTVV.

Notes on this clonotype: Since a much larger clone is just one base distant, this may be a read error. The chain recombines TRBV7-2 with TRBJ2-7; tentative D call: TRBD2 (6 bases). Germline CDR1 SGHTA, CDR2 FQGNSA. Trimming took off 5 bases at V and 4 bases at J, with 18 bases between the two ends. There are 15 residues in the CDR3. Here the CDR3 reads CASSPRRVADYEQYF. In nucleotides, the CDR3 is TGTGCCAGCAGCCCCCGGAGGGTAGCGGATTACGAGCAGTACTTC.

There are a few counts of this clonotype. This chain joins TRBV30 and TRBJ1-6; D remains unclear. Germline CDR1 reads GTSNPN; CDR2 reads SVGIG (reference sequence). The V end was cut by 4 bases, the J end by 5 bases, with 15 bases between. CDR3 size: 15 residues. CDR3 sequence (DNA): TGTGCCTGGAATGGACCGTCGCTGGATAATTCACCCCTCCACTTT. Translation gives CAWNGPSLDNSPLHF. The whole variable domain, filled in from reference TRBV30 and TRBJ1-6, reads SQTIHQWPATLVQPVGSPLSLECTVEGTSNPNLYWYRQAAGRGLQLLFYSVGIGQISSEVPQNLSASRPQDRQFILSSKKLLLSDSGFYLCAWNGPSLDNSPLHFGNGTRLTVT.

This clonotype has more than one count but fewer than ten. The chain is built from TRBV20-1 and TRBJ1-4; 11 bases are a match to TRBD1. The CDR3 has 16 amino acids. V lost 3 bases and J lost 5; bases outside the gene matches: 8. Germline lookup yields CDR1 DFQATT and CDR2 SNEGSKA (reference sequence). The CDR3, as DNA: TGCAGTGCTAGTAGCGGACAGGGGGCCCTAAATGAAAAACTGTTTTTT. Translation: CSASSGQGALNEKLFF.

V and J are TRBV28 and TRBJ2-7, with 7 bases matching TRBD1. There are 18 residues in the CDR3. The germline CDR1 and CDR2 sequences are MDHEN and SYDVKM. V lost 8 bases to trimming and J lost 2 bases; unmatched junction nucleotides: 21. The CDR3 spells CASSPWGPRTGVPYEQYF. The CDR3 region has the DNA TGTGCCAGCTCACCCTGGGGACCGAGGACAGGAGTCCCCTACGAGCAGTACTTC.

This clonotype was picked up many times. The chain combines TRBV11-2 with TRBJ2-7, with a tentative D call TRBD2 (5 bases). Germline V gives CDR1 SGHAT, CDR2 FQNNGV. The V gene lost 5 bases and the J gene lost 3 bases, with 17 bases spanning the gap. This CDR3 is built from 15 residues. The CDR3 DNA follows: TGTGCCAGCAGCCCGGGGTCTCAAGGGCACTACGAGCAGTACTTC. As protein: CASSPGSQGHYEQYF.

This clonotype was observed many times. The J gene is TRBJ1-1, the V gene TRBV28; D call uncertain. Trimming pared 8 bases from V and 5 bases from J, leaving 12 bases between. The CDR3 is made up of 12 amino acids. Germline CDR1 reads MDHEN; CDR2 reads SYDVKM. CDR3 nucleotides: TGTGCCAGCGTCTCCTTGGGGACTGAAGCTTTCTTT. Translation: CASVSLGTEAFF.

The CDR3 protein is CASSQGNSGNTIYF. The CDR3 DNA reads as TGTGCCAGCAGCCAAGGGAACTCTGGAAACACCATATATTTT. The chain couples TRBV3-1 to TRBJ1-3, with D uncertain. Germline CDR1 is LGHDT and CDR2 is YNNKEL (reference sequence). With 1 base removed from V and 0 bases from J, the gap between germline ends came to 4 bases. This CDR3 is 14 amino acids long. The whole variable domain, remainder taken from reference TRBV3-1 and TRBJ1-3, is DTAVSQTPKYLVTQMGNDKSIKCEQNLGHDTMYWYKQDSKKFLKIMFSYNNKELIINETVPNRFSPKSPDKAHLNLHINSLELGDSAVYFCASSQGNSGNTIYFGEGSWLTVV.

As regards this clonotype: This could be a read error, since a much larger clone is one nucleotide away. The chain couples TRBV5-5 to TRBJ2-7, with TRBD1 matching over 7 bases. The CDR3 covers 16 residues. From germline, CDR1 is SGHKS and CDR2 YYEKEE (reference sequence). CDR3 sequence: CASSFDFDRASYEQCF. The CDR3 region has the DNA TGTGCCAGCAGCTTCGACTTTGACAGGGCCTCCTACGAGCAGTGCTTC.